A single sample gave rise to the 29 T cell receptor beta chains below, sequenced in a study of blood T cell repertoires in COVID-19. Libraries were prepared by immunoSEQ multiplex PCR; TCRdb keeps only in-frame clonotypes and omits some of them. The sample contains roughly 180,000 clones, over 70% of which appear only once. The sequencing input was PBMCs or T cells enriched from blood (not recorded which). The receptors derive from a woman aged 40 to 50 with acute COVID-19.

CDR3 DNA sequence: TGCGCCAGCAGCGCCTCAGGGGGTTCTGAAGGCTACACCTTC. This encodes CASSASGGSEGYTF. V and J are TRBV5-1 and TRBJ1-2; 7 nucleotides line up with TRBD1. The germline gives CDR1 SGHRS, CDR2 YFSETQ. Trimming at V came to 4 bases and at J to 8 bases, leaving 11 bases not matched to a gene. The CDR3 runs to 14 residues.

The chain recombines TRBV19 with TRBJ1-1; 7 bases align to TRBD1. V was clipped by 7 bases and J by 10 bases; unmatched bases: 6. This CDR3 has 11 residues. The germline gives CDR1 LNHDA, CDR2 SQIVND (reference sequence). The CDR3 reads CASTRTGAAFF. The CDR3 DNA reads TGTGCCAGTACCCGGACAGGAGCAGCTTTCTTT.

The chain has TRBV5-1 and TRBJ1-1; the D is unclear. Trimming cost V 1 base and J 2 bases, with 12 bases left between them. The V gene's germline CDR1 is SGHRS and CDR2 YFSETQ. This CDR3 comprises 15 residues. DNA of the CDR3: TGCGCCAGCAGCTTGATTGCGGGGTTTAACACTGAAGCTTTCTTT. Protein product: CASSLIAGFNTEAFF.

The genes are TRBV2 and TRBJ2-1; the D gene is possibly TRBD2 (6 bases). From germline, CDR1 is SNHLY and CDR2 FYNNEI. This CDR3 spans 15 amino acids. Trimming took off 8 bases at V and 0 bases at J, with 14 bases between the two ends. This CDR3 reads CASGLAANSYNEQFF. CDR3 nucleotides: TGTGCCAGCGGCTTAGCGGCCAACTCCTACAATGAGCAGTTCTTC.

V and J are TRBV7-9 and TRBJ2-2, with 9 bases identical to TRBD2. Looked up from germline, CDR1 is SEHNR and CDR2 is FQNEAQ (reference sequence). This CDR3 comprises 15 residues. Trimming took 5 bases from V and 4 from J; bases not matched to a gene: 5. This chain's CDR3 is CASSTLAGPTGELFF. The CDR3 DNA is TGTGCCAGCAGCACTCTAGCGGGACCCACCGGGGAGCTGTTTTTT.

The chain uses TRBV5-1 and TRBJ2-5; 9 nucleotides align to TRBD2. Trimming removed 0 bases from V and 0 bases from J; junction bases left unmatched: 3. The CDR3 totals 16 residues. Germline V gives CDR1 SGHRS, CDR2 YFSETQ. As DNA, the CDR3 is TGCGCCAGCAGCTTGGGGACTAGCGCGGACCAAGAGACCCAGTACTTC. Protein sequence: CASSLGTSADQETQYF.

The V and J genes are TRBV5-1 and TRBJ2-1; D uncertain. CDR1 and CDR2 (germline): SGHRS, YFSETQ. This CDR3 is 12 amino acids long. Trimming removed 0 bases at V and 9 bases at J, with 7 bases between. The CDR3 DNA reads TGCGCCAGCAGCTTGGTGGGCGTTGAGCAGTTCTTC. This translates into CASSLVGVEQFF.

This rearrangement joins TRBV15 to TRBJ1-2, with D possibly matching TRBD1 (5 bases). CDR3 length: 14 amino acids. Per the germline V gene, CDR1 is LNHNV and CDR2 is YYDKDF (reference sequence). V was cut by 0 bases and J by 7 bases, with 12 bases left in between. The CDR3 coding sequence is TGTGCCACCAGCAGAGATAGCGGGGCCGGTGGCTACACCTTC. Its protein is CATSRDSGAGGYTF.

The chain employs TRBV19 and TRBJ2-3; 10 bases map to TRBD2. The CDR3 contains 17 residues. The germline CDR1 and CDR2 sequences are LNHDA and SQIVND (reference sequence). Trimming at V came to 4 bases and at J to 7 bases, leaving 14 bases not matched to a gene. CDR3: CASSSGGASGSPNTQYF. The CDR3 DNA reads TGTGCCAGTAGTAGTGGTGGGGCTAGCGGGAGTCCAAATACGCAGTATTTT.

V is TRBV6-1 and J is TRBJ2-4; unclear D gene. The CDR3 covers 14 residues. CDR1 is MNHNS, CDR2 SASEGT, per germline. V gave up 2 bases and J gave up 4 bases, with 9 bases separating them. The CDR3 DNA reads TGTGCCAGCAGTGAATGGCCGACAAAAAACATTCAGTACTTC. It is translated as CASSEWPTKNIQYF.

The chain joins TRBV5-1 to TRBJ2-4; 8 nucleotides align to TRBD1. CDR3 length equals 14 residues. Trimming cost V 4 bases and J 7 bases; bases outside gene matches: 7. CDR1 and CDR2 (germline): SGHRS, YFSETQ. The CDR3 coding sequence is TGCGCCAGCAGCCCCGACAGGGGTGAGAACATTCAGTACTTC. This encodes CASSPDRGENIQYF.

This sequence joins TRBV2 and TRBJ1-5; perhaps TRBD1 as D (5 bases). CDR3 length: 15 residues. Trimming took 6 bases from V and 8 from J, leaving 20 bases between them. Germline V gene sequence: CDR1 SNHLY, CDR2 FYNNEI. This CDR3 reads CASSPQTGGTKPQHF. In nucleotides, the CDR3 is TGTGCCAGCAGCCCCCAAACGGGGGGAACGAAGCCCCAGCATTTT.

V is TRBV3-1 (or the pseudogene TRBV3-2) and J is TRBJ1-6; D might be TRBD1 (6 bases). There are 14 residues in the CDR3. Trimming took 9 bases from V and 8 from J, leaving 17 bases between them. CDR1 is LGHDT and CDR2 is YNNKEL in the germline V gene (reference sequence). The CDR3 nucleotides read TGTGCCAGTAAGCCGGGACATCCCCATTCACCCCTCCACTTT. Its translation is CASKPGHPHSPLHF.

V is TRBV3-1 (or the pseudogene TRBV3-2) and J is TRBJ1-6; no reliable D call. Germline-derived CDR1 and CDR2 are LGHDT and YNNKEL (reference sequence). V lost 0 bases and J 1 base, leaving 10 bases between the germline ends. There are 17 residues in the CDR3. This CDR3 is CASSQDSVVSYNSPLHF. The CDR3 nucleotides read TGTGCCAGCAGCCAAGATTCGGTGGTTTCCTATAATTCACCCCTCCACTTT.

CDR3 DNA: TGTGCCAGCAGCCCGATGGGACAGGGAGGGGAGGGCTACACCTTC. The encoded protein is CASSPMGQGGEGYTF. The chain links TRBV7-8 to TRBJ1-2, with 9 bases that match TRBD1. CDR3 length equals 15 residues. CDR1 SGHVS and CDR2 FQNEAQ come from the germline V gene. Germline trimming cut 5 bases from V and 8 bases from J; bases unmatched to any gene: 12.

For the CDR3, the DNA is TGTGCCAGCAGCTTAACCTCGCGGAGTCCCTACGAGCAGTACTTC. This codes for CASSLTSRSPYEQYF. The rearrangement links TRBV7-9 to TRBJ2-7; D remains ambiguous. The germline V gene encodes CDR1 SEHNR and CDR2 FQNEAQ (reference sequence). V lost 2 bases and J 2 bases, leaving 13 bases between the germline ends. The length of the CDR3 is 15 residues.

The V gene is TRBV20-1, the J gene TRBJ2-5; possible D gene TRBD2, 6 bases. The CDR3 runs 13 residues. Trimming took off 3 bases at V and 5 bases at J, with 13 bases between the two ends. Germline CDR1 DFQATT, CDR2 SNEGSKA (reference sequence). CDR3 amino acids: CSASWLAYETQYF. CDR3 DNA sequence: TGCAGTGCTAGTTGGCTAGCGTACGAGACCCAGTACTTC.

J is TRBJ2-7 and V is TRBV27; D is ambiguous. Trimming shortened V by 4 bases and J by 4 bases, and 17 bases separated the two germline ends. From germline, CDR1 is MNHEY and CDR2 SMNVEV (reference sequence). The CDR3 covers 15 residues. The DNA of the CDR3 is TGTGCCAGCAGTTGGGCCCCTAATGCGATATACGAGCAGTACTTC. This encodes CASSWAPNAIYEQYF.

The gene calls are TRBV18 and TRBJ2-5; no clear D gene. The CDR3 loop spans 13 amino acids. Germline V CDR1 and CDR2: KGHSH, LQKENI. V lost 1 base, J lost 3 bases, and 6 bases lay in between. CDR3 sequence: CASSPLHKETQYF. For the CDR3, the DNA is TGTGCCAGCTCACCACTACATAAAGAGACCCAGTACTTC.

The genes are TRBV7-2 and TRBJ2-3, with 7 nucleotides matching TRBD2. The CDR3 has 16 amino acids. Trimming took 0 bases from V and 1 from J; bases not matched to a gene: 4. Germline CDR1 is SGHTA and CDR2 is FQGNSA. The CDR3 sequence: CASSLAPLAGTDTQYF. CDR3 DNA sequence: TGTGCCAGCAGCTTAGCACCCCTAGCGGGCACAGATACGCAGTATTTT.

The chain has TRBV7-9 and TRBJ1-6, with D possibly TRBD1 on 5 matching bases. Germline CDR1 SEHNR, CDR2 FQNEAQ (reference sequence). The CDR3 is made up of 15 amino acids. V was clipped by 5 bases and J by 6 bases, with 14 bases between them. The CDR3 bases are TGTGCCAGCAGCCGCTGGGGGGAGAGTAATTCACCCCTCCACTTT. It codes for CASSRWGESNSPLHF.

This clone was counted once. The CDR3 reads CASSLNQGVNYGYTF. CDR3 nucleotides: TGCGCCAGCAGCTTGAATCAGGGGGTTAACTATGGCTACACCTTC. V gene TRBV5-1 combines with J gene TRBJ1-2; 7 bases match TRBD1. J was trimmed by 1 base and V by 1 base; bases with no gene match: 4. The CDR3 spans 15 residues. From germline, CDR1 is SGHRS and CDR2 YFSETQ. Full variable domain (outside the CDR3, taken from reference TRBV5-1 and TRBJ1-2): KAGVTQTPRYLIKTRGQQVTLSCSPISGHRSVSWYQQTPGQGLQFLFEYFSETQRNKGNFPGRFSGRQFSNSRSEMNVSTLELGDSALYLCASSLNQGVNYGYTFGSGTRLTVV.

CDR3 in amino acids: CASSLVGSSYEQYF. In DNA, the CDR3 is TGTGCCAGCAGCTTGGTTGGTAGCAGCTACGAGCAGTACTTC. The chain employs TRBV5-4 and TRBJ2-7; D remains ambiguous. The CDR3 consists of 14 residues. The germline CDR1 and CDR2 sequences are SGHNT and YYREEE (reference sequence). V was trimmed by 0 bases and J by 3 bases, leaving 10 bases between them. Full variable domain (rest looked up from reference TRBV5-4 and TRBJ2-7): ETGVTQSPTHLIKTRGQQVTLRCSSQSGHNTVSWYQQALGQGPQFIFQYYREEENGRGNFPPRFSGLQFPNYSSELNVNALELDDSALYLCASSLVGSSYEQYFGPGTRLTVT.

The chain carries TRBV4-1 and TRBJ1-1; 8 bases map to TRBD1. This CDR3 is built from 14 residues. The germline V gene encodes CDR1 MGHRA and CDR2 YSYEKL. The trim removed 4 bases at V and 0 bases at J, leaving 1 base unmatched. The CDR3 loop is CASSPTGVNTEAFF. The CDR3 nucleotides are TGCGCCAGCAGCCCGACAGGGGTGAACACTGAAGCTTTCTTT.

The V and J genes are TRBV18 and TRBJ1-5; D unresolved. Germline V lookup: CDR1 KGHSH, CDR2 LQKENI. The V and J ends lost 4 bases and 4 bases respectively, with 8 bases between them. This CDR3 is 13 amino acids long. Here the CDR3 reads CASSRSSNQPQHF. The CDR3 DNA reads TGTGCCAGCTCACGGTCGAGTAATCAGCCCCAGCATTTT.

The sample holds one count of this clone. J is TRBJ1-2 and V is TRBV28; D gene ambiguous. CDR3 length: 12 amino acids. V was cut by 8 bases and J by 8 bases, with 15 bases left in between. The V gene's germline CDR1 is MDHEN and CDR2 SYDVKM. DNA for the CDR3: TGTGCCAGCCTAGCAGGAGCCCTGGGCTACACCTTC. Translating gives CASLAGALGYTF.

The chain recombines TRBV19 with TRBJ2-1, with a possible D match to TRBD2 (6 bases). CDR1 LNHDA and CDR2 SQIVND come from the germline V gene (reference sequence). The length of the CDR3 is 15 residues. Trimming left V 3 bases short and J 3 bases short, with 12 bases between. Here the CDR3 reads CASSIVGAGYNEQFF. As DNA, the CDR3 is TGTGCCAGTAGTATCGTGGGAGCGGGCTACAATGAGCAGTTCTTC.

The chain carries TRBV6-5 and TRBJ1-2, with TRBD1 matching over 7 bases. The CDR3 spans 14 residues. J lost 3 bases, V lost 7 bases, and 8 bases had no gene match. Per germline, CDR1 MNHEY and CDR2 SVGAGI. In DNA form, the CDR3 reads TGTGCCAGCACCAGACAGGGTCGAGACTATGGCTACACCTTC. Amino acid sequence: CASTRQGRDYGYTF.

The chain combines TRBV9 with TRBJ2-2; D ambiguous. The V gene lost 0 bases and the J gene lost 0 bases, with 9 bases spanning the gap. CDR3 length equals 16 residues. CDR1 is SGDLS and CDR2 is YYNGEE in the germline V gene. Here the CDR3 DNA reads TGTGCCAGCAGCGTAGAACCCGGAGCGAACACCGGGGAGCTGTTTTTT. Its translation is CASSVEPGANTGELFF.